Detailed here is one TCR beta chain. No antigen is known for it. After 5'RACE with constant-segment primers, TCR alpha and TCR beta cDNA libraries carrying sample barcodes and UMIs were obtained. One entry per CDR3 protein, called by TCRdb with MiXCR from the 5' RACE reads. The sample shows about 500,000 distinct CDR3 sequences, around 21% of them seen only once. V lost 0 bases and J 5 bases, leaving 4 bases between the germline ends. CDR3 length: 11 residues. The V gene's germline CDR1 is GTSNPN and CDR2 SVGIG (reference sequence). The entry originates in a study of T-cell memory formation after mild COVID-19. About the research overall: TCR clustering was largely donor specific. Study-level findings and limits: Contracting clones from day 15 to 85 showed balanced CD4/CD8; later expanders favored CD4+. Some SARS-CoV-2-responding clones were already detected in memory before infection.

The chain links TRBV30 to TRBJ2-5; no firm D call. Source material: PBMCs or a T cell subset sorted from them (not recorded which). This receptor was identified in an adult woman who had mild COVID-19 (a few samples of this study predate the infection). Cell type and time point are not known. The CDR3 protein is CAWSVQETQYF. The CDR3 DNA follows: TGTGCCTGGAGTGTACAGGAGACCCAGTACTTC.